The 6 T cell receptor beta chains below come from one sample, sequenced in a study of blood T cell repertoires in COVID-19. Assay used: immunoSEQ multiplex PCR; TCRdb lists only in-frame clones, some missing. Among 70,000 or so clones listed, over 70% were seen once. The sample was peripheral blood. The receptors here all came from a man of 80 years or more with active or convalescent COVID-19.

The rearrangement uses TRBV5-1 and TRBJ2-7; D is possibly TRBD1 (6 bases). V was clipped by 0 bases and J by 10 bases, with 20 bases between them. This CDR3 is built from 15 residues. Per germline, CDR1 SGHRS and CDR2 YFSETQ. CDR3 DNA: TGCGCCAGCAGCTTGGTAGCAGGGGCGGCTGATCGTCAGTACTTC. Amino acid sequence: CASSLVAGAADRQYF.

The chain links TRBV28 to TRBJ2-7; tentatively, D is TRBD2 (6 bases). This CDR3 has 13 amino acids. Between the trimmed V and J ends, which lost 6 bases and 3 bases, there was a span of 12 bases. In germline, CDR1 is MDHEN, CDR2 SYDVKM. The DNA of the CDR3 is TGTGCCAGCAGCATAAGCGGGTTCTACGAGCAGTACTTC. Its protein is CASSISGFYEQYF.

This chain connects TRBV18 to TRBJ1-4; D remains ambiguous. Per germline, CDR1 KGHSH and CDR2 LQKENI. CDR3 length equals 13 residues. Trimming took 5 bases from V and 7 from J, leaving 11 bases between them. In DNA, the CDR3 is TGTGCCAGCTCATCTACGTCGCCTGAAAAACTGTTTTTT. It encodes CASSSTSPEKLFF.

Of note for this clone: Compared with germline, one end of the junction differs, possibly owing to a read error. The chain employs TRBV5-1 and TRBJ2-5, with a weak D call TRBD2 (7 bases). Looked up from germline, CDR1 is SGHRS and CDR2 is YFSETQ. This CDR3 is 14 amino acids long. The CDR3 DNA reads TGCGCCAGCAGCCCCACCGAGGGGGGGGAGATCCAGTACTTC. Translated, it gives CASSPTEGGEIQYF.

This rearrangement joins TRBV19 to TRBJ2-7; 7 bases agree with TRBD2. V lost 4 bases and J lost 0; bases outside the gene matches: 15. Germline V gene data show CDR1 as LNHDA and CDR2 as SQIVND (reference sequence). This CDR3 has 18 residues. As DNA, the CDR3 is TGTGCCAGTAGTAATACGCGGAGAGGGACTACTAGCTCCTACGAGCAGTACTTC. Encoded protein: CASSNTRRGTTSSYEQYF.

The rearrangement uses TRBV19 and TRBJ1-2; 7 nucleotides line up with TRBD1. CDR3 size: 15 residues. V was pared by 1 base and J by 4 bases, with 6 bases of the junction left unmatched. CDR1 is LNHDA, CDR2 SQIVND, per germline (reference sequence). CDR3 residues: CASSIAGAGGYGYTF. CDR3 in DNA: TGTGCCAGTAGTATAGCGGGCGCAGGGGGCTATGGCTACACCTTC.